A single sample is the source of the 18 T cell receptor beta chains below, sequenced in a study of control samples from healthy donors and cancer patients. Sequencing was performed with immunoSEQ multiplex PCR; in TCRdb, only in-frame clones are kept and a portion is missing. This table holds around 94,000 clones, 90% to 95% found once. The sample was blood. The receptors stem from a woman in her late teens or twenties in good health.

A few counts support this clone. The gene calls are TRBV30 and TRBJ1-5; D possibly corresponds to TRBD1 (6 bases). Deletions cut 8 bases from V and 3 bases from J, with 14 bases between. CDR1 and CDR2 from the germline V gene are GTSNPN and SVGIG (reference sequence). This CDR3 has 13 amino acids. The CDR3 loop is CASSGTNNQPQHF. The DNA for the CDR3 is TGTGCCAGTTCCGGGACAAACAATCAGCCCCAGCATTTT.

About this clone: Other DNA sequences in this specimen translate into the identical CDR3. CDR3: CASSPQGSYGYTF. CDR3 bases: TGTGCCAGCAGCCCTCAGGGGTCTTATGGCTACACCTTC. The gene calls are TRBV12-3 or TRBV12-4 and TRBJ1-2; a weak D match, TRBD1 (6 bases). This CDR3 contains 13 residues. V gave up 6 bases and J gave up 5 bases, with 13 bases separating them.

J is TRBJ1-5 and V is TRBV28, with 9 nucleotides matching TRBD1. With V trimmed by 7 bases and J by 3 bases, 10 bases remained unmatched. The germline gives CDR1 MDHEN, CDR2 SYDVKM. The CDR3 runs 16 residues. In DNA form, the CDR3 reads TGTGCCAGCACAGACTCCGGGACAGGGTACAATCAGCCCCAGCATTTT. Protein sequence: CASTDSGTGYNQPQHF.

The rearrangement joins TRBV10-3 to TRBJ1-6; D not certain. The CDR3 is made up of 14 amino acids. Trimming removed 3 bases from V and 8 bases from J, with 11 bases in between. The germline V gene encodes CDR1 ENHRY and CDR2 SYGVKD. CDR3: CAISERAKDSPLHF. CDR3 DNA: TGTGCCATCAGTGAACGGGCGAAGGATTCACCCCTCCACTTT.

In its sample, this clone was seen a few times. CDR3 in DNA: TGTGCCAGCAGTTACGATAGTTACTGGTATTTT. Translation gives CASSYDSYWYF. The genes are TRBV6-5 and TRBJ2-3, with D hard to call. Per the germline V gene, CDR1 is MNHEY and CDR2 is SVGAGI. Trimming pared 2 bases from V and 14 bases from J, leaving 11 bases between. This CDR3 has 11 residues.

The chain recombines TRBV6-6 with TRBJ1-3; D remains unclear. CDR1 MNHNY and CDR2 SVGAGI come from the germline V gene (reference sequence). The CDR3 sequence is 12 residues long. Between the trimmed V and J ends, which lost 2 bases and 7 bases, there was a span of 6 bases. The DNA for the CDR3 is TGTGCCAGCAGTTACGACGCCAACACCATATATTTT. Residues: CASSYDANTIYF.

The V and J genes are TRBV6-5 and TRBJ2-1; 10 bases line up with TRBD1. Germline V gives CDR1 MNHEY, CDR2 SVGAGI. V lost 9 bases to trimming and J lost 5 bases; unmatched junction nucleotides: 7. The CDR3 sequence is 14 residues long. The CDR3 DNA is TGTGCCAGTCGAAGGACAGGGGGACACAATGAGCAGTTCTTC. This sequence encodes CASRRTGGHNEQFF.

This clone was seen a single time. V is TRBV27 and J is TRBJ2-5, with D perhaps matching TRBD2 (5 bases). Germline V CDR1 and CDR2: MNHEY, SMNVEV (reference sequence). The V end was cut by 4 bases, the J end by 4 bases, with 13 bases between. This CDR3 has 14 amino acids. In DNA form, the CDR3 reads TGTGCCAGCAGTTCCCTATACCGGGGAGAGACCCAGTACTTC. Translation gives CASSSLYRGETQYF.

This clone came up once. This chain connects TRBV3-1 (or the pseudogene TRBV3-2) to TRBJ2-5, with 8 bases identical to TRBD2. From germline, CDR1 is LGHDT and CDR2 YNNKEL (reference sequence). The length of the CDR3 is 14 residues. J gave up 1 base and V 8 bases, and 6 bases lay outside the gene matches. The CDR3 coding sequence is TGTGCCAGCGGACGACTAGCGAGCCAAGAGACCCAGTACTTC. It codes for CASGRLASQETQYF.

The gene calls are TRBV30 and TRBJ1-2; a possible D gene is TRBD1 (6 bases). V was pared by 2 bases and J by 11 bases, with 18 bases between. CDR3 length: 13 residues. CDR1 GTSNPN and CDR2 SVGIG come from the germline V gene (reference sequence). The CDR3, as DNA: TGTGCCTGGAGTCTGCGGCAGGGGTTAGTTTACACCTTC. Translating it yields CAWSLRQGLVYTF.

The V and J genes are TRBV18 and TRBJ2-3; 9 nucleotides agree with TRBD1. Germline trimming cut 5 bases from V and 3 bases from J; bases unmatched to any gene: 3. Germline V gives CDR1 KGHSH, CDR2 LQKENI. The CDR3 is 14 residues long. The CDR3 loop reads CASSSGTGTDTQYF. CDR3 coding DNA: TGTGCCAGCTCATCTGGGACAGGGACAGATACGCAGTATTTT.

V and J are TRBV5-5 and TRBJ1-1; 7 nucleotides agree with TRBD1. CDR3 length: 16 amino acids. Germline V lookup: CDR1 SGHKS, CDR2 YYEKEE (reference sequence). With V trimmed by 0 bases and J by 8 bases, 13 bases remained unmatched. Here the CDR3 DNA reads TGTGCCAGCAGCTTGGCAATTAGACAGGGCCGCTCCGAAGCTTTCTTT. It specifies CASSLAIRQGRSEAFF. Together with reference TRBV5-5 and TRBJ1-1, the CDR3 gives the full variable domain: DAGVTQSPTHLIKTRGQQVTLRCSPISGHKSVSWYQQVLGQGPQFIFQYYEKEERGRGNFPDRFSARQFPNYSSELNVNALLLGDSALYLCASSLAIRQGRSEAFFGQGTRLTVV.

This rearrangement joins TRBV4-1 to TRBJ2-3, with 7 bases matching TRBD2. Per germline, CDR1 MGHRA and CDR2 YSYEKL. V dropped 2 bases and J dropped 11; count of bases not matched to a gene: 10. This CDR3 spans 14 amino acids. The CDR3 sequence is CASSQLPVPSGQYF. In DNA form, the CDR3 reads TGCGCCAGCAGCCAACTTCCCGTTCCTAGCGGGCAGTATTTT.

About this clone: One end of the junction does not line up with germline, which may come from a read error. The chain joins TRBV7-7 to TRBJ2-5; D is possibly TRBD1 or TRBD2 (5 bases each). This CDR3 has 15 residues. Germline V CDR1 and CDR2: SSHAT, FNYEAQ (reference sequence). CDR3 sequence (DNA): TGTGCTAGCAGCCCTAACGCTGGGGGAGAGGAGACCCAGTACTTC. Protein: CASSPNAGGEETQYF.

The J gene is TRBJ1-3, the V gene TRBV24-1; TRBD1 might be the D (5 bases). The germline V and J ends were trimmed by 3 bases and 0 bases, with 8 bases remaining between them. CDR3 length equals 15 residues. Per the germline V gene, CDR1 is KGHDR and CDR2 is SFDVKD. In nucleotides, the CDR3 is TGTGCCACCAGTGATGCAGGGCGCTCTGGAAACACCATATATTTT. The encoded protein is CATSDAGRSGNTIYF.

V gene TRBV27 combines with J gene TRBJ2-4, with unresolved D. The CDR3 totals 15 residues. CDR1 and CDR2 (germline): MNHEY, SMNVEV (reference sequence). The V end was cut by 6 bases, the J end by 1 base, with 13 bases between. CDR3 coding DNA: TGTGCCAGCAGGGATCTAGGACCCGCCAAAAACATTCAGTACTTC. It translates to CASRDLGPAKNIQYF.

The chain couples TRBV7-2 to TRBJ2-3, with 13 nucleotides matching TRBD2. The CDR3 sequence is 16 residues long. CDR1 and CDR2 (germline): SGHTA, FQGNSA. Unmatched junction bases numbered 6, after V lost 5 bases and J lost 4 bases. The CDR3 nucleotides read TGTGCCAGCAGCCTTACTAGCGGGGGGGCCGCAGATACGCAGTATTTT. It codes for CASSLTSGGAADTQYF. Complete variable domain (other parts from reference TRBV7-2 and TRBJ2-3): GAGVSQSPSNKVTEKGKDVELRCDPISGHTALYWYRQSLGQGLEFLIYFQGNSAPDKSGLPSDRFSAERTGGSVSTLTIQRTQQEDSAVYLCASSLTSGGAADTQYFGPGTRLTVL.

The genes are TRBV4-1 and TRBJ1-1; 7 bases are shared with TRBD1. The CDR3 extends over 17 amino acids. Germline V gene data show CDR1 as MGHRA and CDR2 as YSYEKL. V lost 1 base to trimming and J lost 0 bases; unmatched junction nucleotides: 8. The chain's CDR3 is CASSQVWSGQLNTEAFF. CDR3 coding DNA: TGCGCCAGCAGCCAAGTTTGGTCGGGACAGCTGAACACTGAAGCTTTCTTT.